The next 30 T cell receptor beta chains were all read from a single sample in a study of OX40 agonist ivuxolimab in advanced cancers. The assay was immunoSEQ multiplex PCR, and TCRdb's table has in-frame clones only and misses some. The table records about 64,000 clones, roughly 80% of them present only once. The sample in question was CD4+ or CD8+ T cells sorted from blood, obtained in a trial of the OX40 agonist ivuxolimab. These receptors all come from an adult with an advanced solid tumor such as melanoma, head and neck, liver or kidney cancer.

This clone was recorded once. The CDR3 nucleotides are TGTGCCAGCAGCCTCCGCGGGGGAGGATTTTCTAGCACAGATACGCAGTATTTT. This codes for CASSLRGGGFSSTDTQYF. The chain combines TRBV5-6 with TRBJ2-3; the match to TRBD2 covers 7 bases. In germline, CDR1 is SGHDT, CDR2 YYEEEE. V was clipped by 4 bases and J by 0 bases; unmatched bases: 14. The CDR3 runs 18 residues.

This clone occurred once. The chain combines TRBV27 with TRBJ1-2, with D maybe TRBD1 (6 bases). The germline CDR1 and CDR2 sequences are MNHEY and SMNVEV (reference sequence). The CDR3 has 13 amino acids. The V gene lost 6 bases and the J gene lost 7 bases, with 15 bases spanning the gap. In DNA, the CDR3 is TGTGCCAGCAGGATGCGGGGGGCGCCTGGCTACACCTTC. It translates to CASRMRGAPGYTF.

This clone has a handful of counts. The CDR3 region is CASSADRGNQPQHF. DNA of the CDR3: TGTGCCAGCAGCGCGGACAGGGGAAATCAGCCCCAGCATTTT. V gene TRBV9 combines with J gene TRBJ1-5; TRBD1 aligns across 9 bases. V lost 3 bases, J lost 4 bases, and 2 bases stayed unmatched. The CDR3 loop spans 14 amino acids. CDR1 is SGDLS and CDR2 is YYNGEE in the germline V gene.

V and J are TRBV4-1 and TRBJ2-3; D possibly matches TRBD1 or TRBD2 (5 bases each). V lost 2 bases to trimming and J lost 1 base, with 13 bases between them. Germline V lookup: CDR1 MGHRA, CDR2 YSYEKL. The CDR3 loop spans 16 amino acids. This chain's CDR3 is CASSQREMGGTDTQYF. Written as DNA, the CDR3 is TGCGCCAGCAGCCAAAGAGAGATGGGGGGCACAGATACGCAGTATTTT.

V usage is TRBV16 and J usage is TRBJ1-2; tentative D call: TRBD1 (6 bases). CDR3 size: 18 residues. Germline CDR1 and CDR2: KGHSY and FQNENV. V was cut by 4 bases and J by 0 bases, with 21 bases left in between. The CDR3 sequence is CASSPTLGGLSSNYGYTF. The CDR3 DNA reads TGTGCCAGCAGCCCCACTTTAGGGGGGCTATCTTCTAACTATGGCTACACCTTC.

The chain couples TRBV27 to TRBJ1-5; D gene ambiguous. This CDR3 has 15 residues. V lost 6 bases and J 0 bases, leaving 12 bases between the germline ends. Germline CDR1 reads MNHEY; CDR2 reads SMNVEV (reference sequence). CDR3 region: CASRAAQNSNQPQHF. CDR3 nucleotide sequence: TGTGCCAGCAGGGCAGCACAGAATAGCAATCAGCCCCAGCATTTT.

J is TRBJ2-7 and V is TRBV2; 14 positions agree with TRBD2. CDR3 length: 16 residues. V trimming: 7 bases; J trimming: 0 bases; junction bases outside the gene matches: 5. Germline-derived CDR1 and CDR2 are SNHLY and FYNNEI. CDR3 protein: CASTMGLAGDSYEQYF. CDR3 sequence (DNA): TGTGCCAGCACCATGGGACTAGCGGGAGACTCCTACGAGCAGTACTTC.

This clone was detected only once. The CDR3 DNA sequence: TGTGCCTATGGGACAGACTATGGCTACACCTTC. It is translated as CAYGTDYGYTF. The chain carries TRBV30 and TRBJ1-2, with 7 bases identical to TRBD1. This CDR3 comprises 11 residues. The germline V gene encodes CDR1 GTSNPN and CDR2 SVGIG (reference sequence). Losses at the gene ends were 7 bases for V and 3 bases for J; bases not matched to a gene: 2.

The chain recombines TRBV7-9 with TRBJ2-3, with TRBD2 identical over 14 bases. Trimming at V came to 2 bases and at J to 0 bases, leaving 7 bases not matched to a gene. The germline V gene encodes CDR1 SEHNR and CDR2 FQNEAQ (reference sequence). The CDR3 contains 19 residues. The CDR3 bases are TGTGCCAGCAGCTTACTGGGACTAGCGGGAGAGAGGAGCACAGATACGCAGTATTTT. Its protein product is CASSLLGLAGERSTDTQYF.

This clone is a singleton in its sample. This chain joins TRBV10-2 and TRBJ2-6, with D hard to call. This CDR3 has 15 residues. Per germline, CDR1 WSHSY and CDR2 SAAADI. The V end was cut by 0 bases, the J end by 0 bases, with 3 bases between. CDR3 sequence: CASSESASGANVLTF. CDR3 DNA: TGCGCCAGCAGTGAGTCAGCCTCTGGGGCCAACGTCCTGACTTTC.

CDR3 protein: CASSLISGREHNEQFF. In nucleotides, the CDR3 is TGTGCCAGCAGTTTAATCAGCGGGAGGGAACACAATGAGCAGTTCTTC. The V and J genes are TRBV27 and TRBJ2-1, with 10 nucleotides matching TRBD2. Germline V gives CDR1 MNHEY, CDR2 SMNVEV (reference sequence). This CDR3 region has 16 residues. Trimming took 2 bases from V and 5 from J; bases not matched to a gene: 6.

The rearrangement uses TRBV6-5 and TRBJ1-5; D not certain. Trimming shortened V by 5 bases and J by 7 bases, and 12 bases separated the two germline ends. Germline V gene data show CDR1 as MNHEY and CDR2 as SVGAGI. The CDR3 loop spans 13 amino acids. The CDR3 sequence: CASSPLGGQPQHF. The CDR3 DNA follows: TGTGCCAGCAGTCCCTTAGGAGGACAGCCCCAGCATTTT.

In its sample, this clone was seen once. The chain uses TRBV10-3 and TRBJ1-2; D gene uncertain. CDR3 length: 13 residues. V dropped 10 bases and J dropped 4 bases, with 16 bases sitting between them. CDR1 and CDR2 (germline): ENHRY, SYGVKD. CDR3 amino acids: CASTKLGSYGYTF. The DNA of the CDR3 is TGTGCCAGTACTAAGCTTGGGAGCTATGGCTACACCTTC.

The chain is built from TRBV11-2 and TRBJ2-3; possible D gene TRBD2, 6 bases. The germline V and J ends were trimmed by 5 bases and 0 bases, with 9 bases remaining between them. Germline values: CDR1 SGHAT, CDR2 FQNNGV. The CDR3 runs 14 residues. The CDR3 bases are TGTGCCAGCAGCATAGCGGCTAGCACAGATACGCAGTATTTT. Its protein is CASSIAASTDTQYF.

The chain carries TRBV7-6 and TRBJ1-2; the D is unclear. The CDR3 totals 14 residues. Germline-derived CDR1 and CDR2 are SGHVS and FNYEAQ. V lost 5 bases, J lost 7 bases, and 17 bases lay in between. This CDR3 reads CASSPAPGNGGYTF. CDR3 in DNA: TGTGCCAGCAGCCCCGCCCCGGGGAACGGTGGCTACACCTTC.

The genes are TRBV2 and TRBJ1-2; 8 nucleotides align to TRBD1. This CDR3 has 13 residues. Looked up from germline, CDR1 is SNHLY and CDR2 is FYNNEI. J lost 5 bases, V lost 4 bases, and 3 bases had no gene match. CDR3 nucleotide sequence: TGTGCCAGCAGTGGTGGGACAGGATATGGCTACACCTTC. This sequence encodes CASSGGTGYGYTF.

The rearrangement uses TRBV5-4 and TRBJ2-1, with 12 bases aligning to TRBD2. Germline CDR1 SGHNT, CDR2 YYREEE (reference sequence). J lost 7 bases, V lost 0 bases, and 5 bases had no gene match. There are 16 residues in the CDR3. CDR3 bases: TGTGCCAGCAGCTTGGGACTAGCGGGAGTATCAAATGAGCAGTTCTTC. This sequence encodes CASSLGLAGVSNEQFF.

This chain uses TRBV6-1 with TRBJ1-5; D gene ambiguous. V lost 4 bases and J lost 2, with 12 bases in between. Germline CDR1 MNHNS, CDR2 SASEGT. The CDR3 length is 15 residues. DNA for the CDR3: TGTGCCAGCAGTGGTCGGAAGGTGGGCAATCAGCCCCAGCATTTT. It specifies CASSGRKVGNQPQHF.

V usage is TRBV25-1 and J usage is TRBJ1-4, with TRBD1 as a possible D gene (5 bases). V was trimmed by 4 bases and J by 0 bases, leaving 12 bases between them. The CDR3 loop spans 16 amino acids. Looked up from germline, CDR1 is MGHDK and CDR2 is SYGVNS. CDR3 residues: CASSVFDRATNEKLFF. CDR3 bases: TGTGCCAGCAGTGTTTTTGACAGAGCAACTAATGAAAAACTGTTTTTT.

The chain links TRBV27 to TRBJ1-2; a weak D match, TRBD1 (6 bases). Germline V gene lookup returns CDR1 MNHEY and CDR2 SMNVEV (reference sequence). Trimming stripped 2 bases from V and 8 bases from J, with 12 bases between. CDR3 length equals 13 residues. The chain's CDR3 is CASSLSGGAGYTF. CDR3 DNA: TGTGCCAGCAGTTTAAGTGGGGGGGCAGGCTACACCTTC.

This clone was observed a few times. The rearrangement joins TRBV5-6 to TRBJ2-1, with a tentative D call TRBD2 (6 bases). The V gene's germline CDR1 is SGHDT and CDR2 YYEEEE. The CDR3 is 13 amino acids. Trimming left V 0 bases short and J 9 bases short, with 10 bases between. This CDR3 reads CASSLGVGGEQFF. The CDR3 DNA sequence: TGTGCCAGCAGCTTGGGAGTGGGAGGTGAGCAGTTCTTC.

The V and J genes are TRBV4-3 and TRBJ1-3; unclear D gene. CDR1 LGHNA and CDR2 YSLEER come from the germline V gene. The CDR3 has 16 residues. The germline V and J ends were trimmed by 0 bases and 2 bases, with 11 bases remaining between them. The CDR3 DNA reads as TGCGCCAGCAGCCAAGATTTCGAGGGAACTGGAAACACCATATATTTT. Protein sequence: CASSQDFEGTGNTIYF.

This chain joins TRBV7-3 and TRBJ2-1; 8 bases match TRBD1. The CDR3 is made up of 16 amino acids. Trimming took 5 bases from V and 8 from J; bases not matched to a gene: 14. Germline CDR1 reads SGHTA; CDR2 reads FQGTGA. For the CDR3, the DNA is TGTGCCAGCAGCCCCCGAATGGACAGGGTATTCCATGAGCAGTTCTTC. This encodes CASSPRMDRVFHEQFF.

The chain carries TRBV7-9 and TRBJ2-1; the D is unclear. The CDR3 has 17 amino acids. Per germline, CDR1 SEHNR and CDR2 FQNEAQ (reference sequence). Trimming removed 2 bases from V and 5 bases from J, with 19 bases in between. CDR3 in amino acids: CASSLKNGFVPHNEQFF. The CDR3 DNA reads TGTGCCAGCAGCTTAAAGAACGGCTTCGTCCCACACAATGAGCAGTTCTTC.

This clone was seen a handful of times. V usage is TRBV7-8 and J usage is TRBJ1-4, with D perhaps matching TRBD1 (5 bases). Germline-derived CDR1 and CDR2 are SGHVS and FQNEAQ. This CDR3 has 14 residues. Trimming took 5 bases from V and 8 from J, leaving 15 bases between them. The CDR3 nucleotides are TGTGCCAGCAGCGCTGACACAGGCCGGGAAAAACTGTTTTTT. Residues: CASSADTGREKLFF.

CDR3 amino acids: CASSYPGQGAHGYTF. CDR3 in DNA: TGTGCCAGCAGTTACCCGGGACAGGGGGCACATGGCTACACCTTC. The rearrangement links TRBV6-6 to TRBJ1-2; 12 nucleotides align to TRBD1. This CDR3 comprises 15 residues. The ends lost 2 bases at V and 6 bases at J; junction bases unmatched: 4. Germline V gene sequence: CDR1 MNHNY, CDR2 SVGAGI (reference sequence).

With regard to this clone: This sequence may be a read error, since a much larger clone differs from it by one base. The chain uses TRBV11-3 and TRBJ1-2; D not certain. There are 16 residues in the CDR3. Germline values: CDR1 SGHNT, CDR2 YENEEA. V lost 5 bases to trimming and J lost 0 bases, with 16 bases between them. Written as DNA, the CDR3 is TGTGCCAGCAGCGAGGAGGAGCGGGCAGCTAACTATGGCTACACCTTC. It specifies CASSEEERAANYGYTF.

V and J are TRBV5-1 and TRBJ2-7; 7 positions agree with TRBD2. Germline V gene lookup returns CDR1 SGHRS and CDR2 YFSETQ. Trimming cost V 0 bases and J 0 bases; bases outside gene matches: 3. This CDR3 has 15 residues. In DNA, the CDR3 is TGCGCCAGCAGCTTGGTTCCGGGGGGCTCCTACGAGCAGTACTTC. It is translated as CASSLVPGGSYEQYF. Based on the CDR3 plus reference TRBV5-1 and TRBJ2-7, the full variable domain is KAGVTQTPRYLIKTRGQQVTLSCSPISGHRSVSWYQQTPGQGLQFLFEYFSETQRNKGNFPGRFSGRQFSNSRSEMNVSTLELGDSALYLCASSLVPGGSYEQYFGPGTRLTVT.

The chain is built from TRBV5-5 and TRBJ1-6; 7 bases are shared with TRBD1. The germline V gene has CDR1 SGHKS and CDR2 YYEKEE (reference sequence). This CDR3 spans 16 amino acids. V lost 2 bases to trimming and J lost 8 bases; unmatched junction nucleotides: 10. Here the CDR3 DNA reads TGTGCCAGCAGCTTTGAGGACAGGCTAGGGGATTCACCCCTCCACTTT. Amino acids: CASSFEDRLGDSPLHF.

The V call is TRBV6-5, the J call TRBJ2-3; 9 nucleotides align to TRBD2. The CDR3 covers 15 residues. Germline CDR1 MNHEY, CDR2 SVGAGI. Trimming cost V 5 bases and J 0 bases; bases outside gene matches: 3. In nucleotides, the CDR3 is TGTGCCAGCAGTCCAACTAGCGGGAGCACAGATACGCAGTATTTT. Protein sequence: CASSPTSGSTDTQYF.